This T cell receptor (beta chain) was obtained from a study of identical twins. CDR3 length: 13 residues. Germline V lookup: CDR1 KGHDR, CDR2 SFDVKD. V was clipped by 1 base and J by 4 bases, with 5 bases between them. One entry per CDR3 protein results from TCRdb running MiXCR on the 5' RACE reads. The sample consists of about 920,000 distinct CDR3 sequences, 9% to 15% of them appearing once. The same sample was also used in a study of yellow fever vaccine responses in identical twins.

The sample comprised PBMCs. The clonotype was recovered from a young woman in good health. This chain uses TRBV24-1 with TRBJ2-3; unclear D gene. The CDR3 region is CATSDFSSDTQYF. CDR3 sequence (DNA): TGTGCCACCAGTGATTTCTCCTCAGATACGCAGTATTTT.